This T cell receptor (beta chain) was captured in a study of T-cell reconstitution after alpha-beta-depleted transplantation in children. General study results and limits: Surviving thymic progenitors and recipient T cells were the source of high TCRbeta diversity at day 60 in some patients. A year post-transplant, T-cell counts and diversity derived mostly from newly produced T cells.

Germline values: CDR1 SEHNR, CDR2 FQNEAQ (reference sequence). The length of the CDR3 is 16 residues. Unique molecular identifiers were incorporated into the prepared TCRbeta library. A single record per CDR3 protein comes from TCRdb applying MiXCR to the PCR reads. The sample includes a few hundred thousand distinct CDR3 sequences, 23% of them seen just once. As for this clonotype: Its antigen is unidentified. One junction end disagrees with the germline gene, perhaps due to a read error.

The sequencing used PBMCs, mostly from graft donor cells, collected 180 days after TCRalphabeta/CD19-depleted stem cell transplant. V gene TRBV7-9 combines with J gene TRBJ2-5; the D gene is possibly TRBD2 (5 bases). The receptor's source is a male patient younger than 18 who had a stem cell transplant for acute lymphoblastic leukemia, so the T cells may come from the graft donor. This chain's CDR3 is CASKPSGVHVQETQYF. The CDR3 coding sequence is TGTGCTAGCAAACCGTCCGGGGTCCACGTCCAAGAGACCCAGTACTTC.